Each of the 14 T cell receptor beta chains below was sequenced from the same sample in a study of identical twins. Each CDR3 protein gets one entry after TCRdb re-called the 5' RACE reads with MiXCR. The table records fewer than 250,000 distinct CDR3 sequences, about a tenth of them present only once. The sample comprised memory (CD45RO+) T cells sorted from blood. These receptors were collected from a woman under 30 in good health.

The V call is TRBV28, the J call TRBJ2-5, with D hard to call. V was clipped by 6 bases and J by 1 base, with 9 bases between them. CDR1 and CDR2 (germline): MDHEN, SYDVKM. This CDR3 contains 13 residues. The CDR3 region has the DNA TGTGCCAGCAGGACGGTGATCCAAGAGACCCAGTACTTC. This encodes CASRTVIQETQYF. Variable domain in full (rest from reference TRBV28 and TRBJ2-5): DVKVTQSSRYLVKRTGEKVFLECVQDMDHENMFWYRQDPGLGLRLIYFSYDVKMKEKGDIPEGYSVSREKKERFSLILESASTNQTSMYLCASRTVIQETQYFGPGTRLLVL.

This chain connects TRBV7-2 to TRBJ2-2; D perhaps matches TRBD2 (6 bases). The CDR3 sequence is 15 residues long. V lost 7 bases and J lost 1, with 13 bases in between. The germline CDR1 and CDR2 sequences are SGHTA and FQGNSA. The chain's CDR3 is CASTYRRGNTGELFF. The CDR3, as DNA: TGTGCCAGCACCTACCGGAGGGGGAACACCGGGGAGCTGTTTTTT.

This clonotype was detected only a few times. V gene TRBV5-1 combines with J gene TRBJ1-2; no definite D call. The CDR3 has 14 amino acids. V was shortened by 1 base and J by 8 bases, with 15 bases between the two germline ends. CDR1 is SGHRS, CDR2 YFSETQ, per germline. The CDR3 DNA follows: TGCGCCAGCAGCTTGTCTAGGGCAGCGGGCGGCTACACCTTC. Amino acids: CASSLSRAAGGYTF.

The genes are TRBV7-2 and TRBJ2-7; 7 bases map to TRBD1. Losses at the gene ends were 5 bases for V and 4 bases for J; bases not matched to a gene: 8. Germline lookup yields CDR1 SGHTA and CDR2 FQGNSA. The CDR3 runs to 14 residues. For the CDR3, the DNA is TGTGCCAGCAGCCTCACCGGGACAGTTTACGAGCAGTACTTC. Protein product: CASSLTGTVYEQYF.

The chain couples TRBV5-1 to TRBJ2-1; TRBD1 aligns across 8 bases. Germline values: CDR1 SGHRS, CDR2 YFSETQ. The junction had 8 bases not matched to a gene; V was cut back by 1 base and J by 8 bases. The CDR3 runs 15 residues. CDR3: CASSLIGQGGDEQFF. The DNA of the CDR3 is TGCGCCAGCAGCTTGATCGGACAGGGAGGTGATGAGCAGTTCTTC.

The chain links TRBV5-1 to TRBJ2-7; TRBD2 agrees at 7 bases. The CDR3 contains 14 residues. The germline gives CDR1 SGHRS, CDR2 YFSETQ. The V and J ends lost 6 bases and 3 bases, in that order; junction bases with no gene match: 9. This chain's CDR3 is CASTYGRGSYEQYF. The CDR3 nucleotides are TGCGCCAGCACCTACGGGCGGGGGAGCTACGAGCAGTACTTC.

This clonotype was observed many times. The chain combines TRBV7-3 with TRBJ2-3; D might be TRBD1 (6 bases). The length of the CDR3 is 14 residues. Germline CDR1 reads SGHTA; CDR2 reads FQGTGA. V gave up 2 bases and J gave up 7 bases, with 13 bases separating them. The CDR3 region has the DNA TGTGCCAGCAGCTTAGGCCCTGGGGGCAATACGCAGTATTTT. Residues: CASSLGPGGNTQYF.

In its sample, this clonotype was seen many times. This chain joins TRBV20-1 and TRBJ1-2; D gene unclear. Trimming left V 5 bases short and J 0 bases short, with 4 bases between. Germline CDR1 and CDR2: DFQATT and SNEGSKA (reference sequence). This CDR3 spans 11 amino acids. CDR3 sequence (DNA): TGCAGTGCTGACACTAACTATGGCTACACCTTC. Its translation: CSADTNYGYTF.

The CDR3 reads CSARRWDTQYF. CDR3 in DNA: TGCAGTGCTAGGAGGTGGGATACGCAGTATTTT. The chain joins TRBV20-1 to TRBJ2-3; D is undetermined. Germline values: CDR1 DFQATT, CDR2 SNEGSKA (reference sequence). The length of the CDR3 is 11 residues. The V gene lost 3 bases and the J gene lost 6 bases, with 7 bases spanning the gap.

The V gene is TRBV30, the J gene TRBJ2-6; D is possibly TRBD1 (5 bases). The CDR3 contains 14 residues. V dropped 3 bases and J dropped 1 base, with 7 bases sitting between them. CDR1 and CDR2 from the germline V gene are GTSNPN and SVGIG (reference sequence). This CDR3 reads CAWSTGSGANVLTF. The CDR3 bases are TGTGCCTGGAGCACAGGTTCTGGGGCCAACGTCCTGACTTTC.

V gene TRBV6-1 combines with J gene TRBJ2-1; D is ambiguous. This CDR3 has 13 residues. The germline gives CDR1 MNHNS, CDR2 SASEGT. Between the trimmed V and J ends, which lost 6 bases and 9 bases, there was a span of 15 bases. The CDR3 reads CASRKGDWFEQFF. The CDR3 DNA is TGTGCCAGCAGGAAAGGCGACTGGTTTGAGCAGTTCTTC.

This clonotype was seen at least ten times. The chain combines TRBV9 with TRBJ2-3, with D uncertain. Germline V gives CDR1 SGDLS, CDR2 YYNGEE. V gave up 0 bases and J gave up 6 bases, with 5 bases separating them. The CDR3 spans 12 residues. Here the CDR3 reads CASSVGTDTQYF. In DNA form, the CDR3 reads TGTGCCAGCAGCGTAGGTACGGATACGCAGTATTTT.

This clonotype was detected ten times or more. CDR3 coding DNA: TGCAGTGCCCGAGAGGGGGACAGGGACACAGATACGCAGTATTTT. Translated, it gives CSAREGDRDTDTQYF. V and J are TRBV20-1 and TRBJ2-3; 9 bases agree with TRBD1. The CDR3 has 15 amino acids. Germline V CDR1 and CDR2: DFQATT, SNEGSKA (reference sequence). V shed 6 bases and J 2 bases; nucleotides not matched to a gene: 9.

This clonotype was observed a few times. The chain couples TRBV6-1 to TRBJ2-2, with 10 bases matching TRBD1. Germline V gene lookup returns CDR1 MNHNS and CDR2 SASEGT. Trimming took 6 bases from V and 6 from J; bases not matched to a gene: 7. The CDR3 runs 15 residues. The CDR3 bases are TGTGCCAGCAGACGTGGGACAGGGGAATCCGGGGAGCTGTTTTTT. Translated, it gives CASRRGTGESGELFF.